The rows below give T cell receptor beta chains drawn from one sample of a study of CD8 T cells in ankylosing spondylitis. A single record per CDR3 protein comes from TCRdb applying MiXCR to the 5' RACE reads. Among some 140,000 distinct CDR3 sequences listed, 7% to 8% were seen once. Material: blood, either unsorted or a sorted T cell fraction (not recorded which). These receptors came from a female donor with ankylosing spondylitis or in good health (not recorded which). Both conserved end residues are part of each CDR3. The D gene is left open where the match is weak. The listing skips clone size in some rows; elsewhere it reads once, few, many or a size class.

d_gene: -
abundance: many
j_gene: TRBJ1-1
v_gene: TRBV20-1
CDR3nt: TGCAGTGCTAGGTACCAAGGGGGCACTGAAGCTTTCTTT
CDR3aa: CSARYQGGTEAFF

d_gene: TRBD1
abundance: many
j_gene: TRBJ2-2
v_gene: TRBV24-1
CDR3nt: TGTGCCACCAGTGAAAATCCCCCCGGGACAGGGTACACCGGGGAGCTGTTTTTT
CDR3aa: CATSENPPGTGYTGELFF

d_gene: -
abundance: few
j_gene: TRBJ2-5
v_gene: TRBV7-2
CDR3nt: TGTGCCAGCAGCTTATGGGCTCCTGCGGAACAGACCCAGTACTTC
CDR3aa: CASSLWAPAEQTQYF

d_gene: TRBD1
abundance: few
j_gene: TRBJ2-2
v_gene: TRBV7-2
CDR3nt: TGTGCCAGCAGCTTGAGGACAGGGTGGACCGGGGAGCTGTTTTTT
CDR3aa: CASSLRTGWTGELFF

d_gene: -
abundance: few
j_gene: TRBJ2-1
v_gene: TRBV4-1
CDR3nt: TGCACCAGCAGCCCCGCGGTTGGTGGGGACAATGAGCAGTTCTTC
CDR3aa: CTSSPAVGGDNEQFF

d_gene: TRBD1
abundance: -
j_gene: TRBJ1-1
v_gene: TRBV7-8
CDR3nt: TGTGCCAGCAGCCCGCGGACAGGGAGGGGCACTGAAGCTTTCTTT
CDR3aa: CASSPRTGRGTEAFF

d_gene: -
abundance: -
j_gene: TRBJ2-3
v_gene: TRBV7-9
CDR3nt: TGTGCCAGCAGCTTGGAGGGACCTAGGCAGTATTTT
CDR3aa: CASSLEGPRQYF

d_gene: -
abundance: -
j_gene: TRBJ2-2
v_gene: TRBV18
CDR3nt: TGTGCCAGCTCACCAGCGGATTCGAACACCGGGGAGCTGTTTTTT
CDR3aa: CASSPADSNTGELFF

d_gene: -
abundance: many
j_gene: TRBJ1-2
v_gene: TRBV4-1
CDR3nt: TGCGCCAGCAGCCAAGATAATGGCAGAAACTATGGCTACACCTTC
CDR3aa: CASSQDNGRNYGYTF

d_gene: -
abundance: many
j_gene: TRBJ2-5
v_gene: TRBV15
CDR3nt: TGTGCCACCAGCAGGGGTTGGGAGACCCAGTACTTC
CDR3aa: CATSRGWETQYF

d_gene: TRBD1
abundance: many
j_gene: TRBJ2-4
v_gene: TRBV15
CDR3nt: TGTGCCACCAGCAGTAGACAGGGGTCTGCCAAAAACATTCAGTACTTC
CDR3aa: CATSSRQGSAKNIQYF

d_gene: -
abundance: -
j_gene: TRBJ2-2
v_gene: TRBV6-5
CDR3nt: TGTGCCAGCAGTTACTCGGGACACCTAACCGGGGAGCTGTTTTTT
CDR3aa: CASSYSGHLTGELFF

d_gene: -
abundance: many
j_gene: TRBJ1-2
v_gene: TRBV30
CDR3nt: TGTGCCTGGAGTCCGGGCTACACCTTC
CDR3aa: CAWSPGYTF

d_gene: -
abundance: many
j_gene: TRBJ1-5
v_gene: TRBV6-1
CDR3nt: TGTGCCAGCAGTGAAGACACCAAAAATCAGCCCCAGCATTTT
CDR3aa: CASSEDTKNQPQHF

d_gene: -
abundance: many
j_gene: TRBJ1-2
v_gene: TRBV6-2/TRBV6-3
CDR3nt: TGTGCCAGCAGTTACTCAGCAGGGGTGAACTATGGCTACACCTTC
CDR3aa: CASSYSAGVNYGYTF

d_gene: -
abundance: many
j_gene: TRBJ1-1
v_gene: TRBV10-3
CDR3nt: TGTGCCATCAGTGTGGGGGGGAACACTGAAGCTTTCTTT
CDR3aa: CAISVGGNTEAFF

d_gene: -
abundance: -
j_gene: TRBJ1-1
v_gene: TRBV3-1
CDR3nt: TGTGCCAGCAGCCAAGTCAGGGGTACTGAAGCTTTCTTT
CDR3aa: CASSQVRGTEAFF

d_gene: -
abundance: many
j_gene: TRBJ1-6
v_gene: TRBV4-1
CDR3nt: TGCGCCAGCAGCCAAGTCACTAATTCACCCCTCCACTTT
CDR3aa: CASSQVTNSPLHF

d_gene: -
abundance: many
j_gene: TRBJ1-2
v_gene: TRBV30
CDR3nt: TGTGCCTGGAGTGTTGAGCCCCTTTATGGCTACACCTTC
CDR3aa: CAWSVEPLYGYTF

d_gene: -
abundance: many
j_gene: TRBJ2-3
v_gene: TRBV5-1
CDR3nt: TGCGCCAGCAGCTTGGTCAAGGGAACAGATACGCAGTATTTT
CDR3aa: CASSLVKGTDTQYF

d_gene: -
abundance: many
j_gene: TRBJ1-1
v_gene: TRBV5-1
CDR3nt: TGCGCCAGCAGCTTGGCCTCGAGGCTGAACACTGAAGCTTTCTTT
CDR3aa: CASSLASRLNTEAFF

d_gene: TRBD2
abundance: many
j_gene: TRBJ2-5
v_gene: TRBV20-1
CDR3nt: TGCAGTGCTAGAGGGGCTAGCGGGGGAGGGGAGACCCAGTACTTC
CDR3aa: CSARGASGGGETQYF

d_gene: -
abundance: -
j_gene: TRBJ2-5
v_gene: TRBV7-9
CDR3nt: TGTGCCAGCAGCTTAGCCGATGGTCGGGACCAAGAGACCCAGTACTTC
CDR3aa: CASSLADGRDQETQYF

d_gene: -
abundance: -
j_gene: TRBJ1-2
v_gene: TRBV12-3/TRBV12-4
CDR3nt: TGTGCCAGCAGTTTACTGGCAGGGGATGGCTACACCTTC
CDR3aa: CASSLLAGDGYTF

d_gene: -
abundance: few
j_gene: TRBJ2-2
v_gene: TRBV6-2/TRBV6-3
CDR3nt: TGTGCCAGCAGTTTCAGTAGAGACTCTAACACCGGGGAGCTGTTTTTT
CDR3aa: CASSFSRDSNTGELFF

d_gene: -
abundance: few
j_gene: TRBJ1-1
v_gene: TRBV6-4
CDR3nt: TGTGCCAGCAGTACAGGGACGAAAGCTTTCTTT
CDR3aa: CASSTGTKAFF

d_gene: -
abundance: many
j_gene: TRBJ2-1
v_gene: TRBV5-1
CDR3nt: TGCGCCAGCAGGAGAAGGATGGGAAACGGGATCGATGAGCAGTTCTTC
CDR3aa: CASRRRMGNGIDEQFF

d_gene: -
abundance: few
j_gene: TRBJ1-4
v_gene: TRBV7-2
CDR3nt: TGTGCCAGCAGCCAGGCCAGAAACAATGAAAAACTGTTTTTT
CDR3aa: CASSQARNNEKLFF